The 13 T cell receptor beta chains presented below share a single source sample, sequenced in a study of cytomegalovirus exposure and HLA in healthy donors. Primers: 60 Vbeta forward and 13 Jbeta reverse. Measured with immunoSEQ multiplex PCR; TCRdb has only the in-frame clones, and not every one. Across about 160,000 clones, the top ten clones capture 1.6% of the sample. Material for sequencing was PBMCs. The receptors were sampled from a woman between 50 and 59 years old in good health and CMV-seronegative.

DNA of the CDR3: TGTGCCAGCAGCACGGGCAGGGGACGTGGTGGCTACACCTTC. Translating it yields CASSTGRGRGGYTF. V is TRBV28 and J is TRBJ1-2; a weak D match, TRBD1 (6 bases). The CDR3 sequence is 14 residues long. Trimming took off 6 bases at V and 7 bases at J, with 18 bases between the two ends. CDR1 MDHEN and CDR2 SYDVKM come from the germline V gene.

This CDR3 reads CASSLDGRSYGYTF. In DNA, the CDR3 is TGTGCCAGCAGCTTAGATGGTCGGTCCTATGGCTACACCTTC. This chain connects TRBV7-2 to TRBJ1-2, with D uncertain. The CDR3 runs 14 residues. In germline, CDR1 is SGHTA, CDR2 FQGNSA. V was cut by 1 base and J by 4 bases, with 10 bases left in between.

The chain is built from TRBV28 and TRBJ2-7; 11 bases fit TRBD1. Trimming took 4 bases from V and 6 from J; bases not matched to a gene: 11. The germline CDR1 and CDR2 sequences are MDHEN and SYDVKM. The CDR3 is 16 residues long. The CDR3 DNA reads as TGTGCCAGCAGTTCCATAGGACAGGGGGCAGGAGCCGAGCAGTACTTC. It translates to CASSSIGQGAGAEQYF.

The chain joins TRBV5-6 to TRBJ2-7, with TRBD2 matching over 10 bases. With V trimmed by 0 bases and J by 6 bases, 0 bases remained unmatched. The germline gives CDR1 SGHDT, CDR2 YYEEEE. The CDR3 has 13 residues. CDR3 region: CASSLGLAGEQYF. The CDR3 coding sequence is TGTGCCAGCAGCTTGGGACTAGCGGGCGAGCAGTACTTC.

The V gene is TRBV30, the J gene TRBJ1-1; TRBD1 matches at 8 bases. From germline, CDR1 is GTSNPN and CDR2 SVGIG (reference sequence). The CDR3 is made up of 12 amino acids. J was trimmed by 1 base and V by 8 bases; bases with no gene match: 3. Here the CDR3 DNA reads TGTGCCCGGACAGGGCGGAACACTGAAGCTTTCTTT. Amino acid sequence: CARTGRNTEAFF.

J is TRBJ2-1 and V is TRBV6-5; TRBD1 agrees at 8 bases. Germline V gene data show CDR1 as MNHEY and CDR2 as SVGAGI. This CDR3 is built from 13 residues. V lost 8 bases, J lost 5 bases, and 5 bases stayed unmatched. CDR3 loop: CASSGQANNEQFF. CDR3 DNA sequence: TGTGCCAGCTCGGGACAGGCCAACAATGAGCAGTTCTTC.

This chain joins TRBV4-1 and TRBJ2-5; the match to TRBD1 covers 7 bases. Germline V gene data show CDR1 as MGHRA and CDR2 as YSYEKL. Trimming at V came to 0 bases and at J to 4 bases, leaving 8 bases not matched to a gene. This CDR3 has 16 amino acids. This CDR3 reads CASSQEYQGEGETQYF. As DNA, the CDR3 is TGCGCCAGCAGCCAAGAATATCAGGGGGAAGGAGAGACCCAGTACTTC.

V usage is TRBV10-3 and J usage is TRBJ2-7; TRBD2 agrees at 13 bases. In germline, CDR1 is ENHRY, CDR2 SYGVKD. J lost 9 bases, V lost 7 bases, and 9 bases had no gene match. The CDR3 is 14 amino acids. The chain's CDR3 is CAITGGLAGSVQYF. In DNA form, the CDR3 reads TGTGCCATCACCGGGGGACTAGCGGGATCAGTGCAGTACTTC.

The chain uses TRBV7-2 and TRBJ2-3; D is possibly TRBD2 (7 bases). V was pared by 3 bases and J by 5 bases, with 18 bases between. CDR3 size: 16 residues. Germline-derived CDR1 and CDR2 are SGHTA and FQGNSA. CDR3: CASSFGGGRGGDTQYF. The CDR3 DNA is TGTGCCAGCAGCTTTGGCGGCGGGAGAGGGGGAGATACGCAGTATTTT.

The chain has TRBV19 and TRBJ1-6; the D gene is possibly TRBD1 (6 bases). V lost 3 bases and J 7 bases, leaving 13 bases between the germline ends. The CDR3 loop spans 15 amino acids. Germline V gene lookup returns CDR1 LNHDA and CDR2 SQIVND (reference sequence). CDR3 region: CASSILGQSNSPLHF. The CDR3 nucleotides are TGTGCCAGTAGTATTCTCGGACAGTCCAATTCACCCCTCCACTTT.

The CDR3 loop is CASSQAGLATDEQYF. DNA of the CDR3: TGCGCCAGCAGCCAAGCAGGACTAGCCACCGACGAGCAGTACTTC. V is TRBV4-1 and J is TRBJ2-7; 8 nucleotides align to TRBD2. There are 15 residues in the CDR3. Germline V CDR1 and CDR2: MGHRA, YSYEKL. The junction had 7 bases not matched to a gene; V was cut back by 1 base and J by 5 bases.

The J gene is TRBJ2-7, the V gene TRBV6-5; possibly TRBD2 for D (5 bases). Trimming shortened V by 8 bases and J by 1 base, and 12 bases separated the two germline ends. Per the germline V gene, CDR1 is MNHEY and CDR2 is SVGAGI. The CDR3 is 13 amino acids. DNA of the CDR3: TGTGCCAGCTCCCTTGGGAGTTCCTACGAGCAGTACTTC. The encoded protein is CASSLGSSYEQYF.

The chain carries TRBV6-1 and TRBJ1-2, with 8 positions matching TRBD1. The CDR3 loop spans 14 amino acids. V lost 6 bases and J lost 3; bases outside the gene matches: 6. Germline V gives CDR1 MNHNS, CDR2 SASEGT. The CDR3 coding sequence is TGTGCCAGCAGAGGACAGGGCCTGTACTATGGCTACACCTTC. The encoded protein is CASRGQGLYYGYTF.